These 30 T cell receptor beta chains were all obtained from the same sample, sequenced in a study of T cells in Graves' hyperthyroidism and ophthalmopathy. Authors of the study amplified TCR beta CDR3 regions from RNA transcripts. First-round RT-PCR of the TCR CDR3 relied on the HTBI primer set. Via MiXCR, TCRdb re-called the multiplex PCR reads, giving one row per CDR3 protein. The sample lists 550,000 to 800,000 distinct CDR3 sequences, roughly 15% occurring once. The sequencing sample was made of blood. These receptor sequences come from a young man with Graves' hyperthyroidism.

This clonotype was found many times. V is TRBV12-3 or TRBV12-4 and J is TRBJ2-3; 7 nucleotides line up with TRBD2. After removal of 4 bases from V and 9 bases from J, the junction contained 16 bases not matched to a gene. The CDR3 length is 16 residues. The DNA of the CDR3 is TGTGCCAGCAGTTCACAACTAGCGCCGAGCGGGGAGACGCAGTATTTT. Its protein is CASSSQLAPSGETQYF.

This sequence joins TRBV7-2 and TRBJ2-2; 13 bases are a match to TRBD2. The CDR3 has 18 residues. The germline V gene has CDR1 SGHTA and CDR2 FQGNSA. Trimming cost V 5 bases and J 3 bases; bases outside gene matches: 9. CDR3 DNA: TGTGCCAGCAGCCCAACCCGGACTAGCGGGAGCGACACCGGGGAGCTGTTTTTT. Its translation is CASSPTRTSGSDTGELFF.

This clonotype showed up just a few times. The chain uses TRBV6-1 and TRBJ2-1; 11 bases align to TRBD2. V lost 2 bases, J lost 7 bases, and 10 bases stayed unmatched. CDR1 is MNHNS, CDR2 SASEGT, per germline. CDR3 length: 17 residues. The CDR3 nucleotides are TGTGCCAGCAGTGAACCACTTAGCGGGAGGGTAGGTAATGAGCAGTTCTTC. Protein sequence: CASSEPLSGRVGNEQFF.

The J gene is TRBJ2-3, the V gene TRBV20-1; 7 nucleotides agree with TRBD1. The CDR3 length is 16 residues. V lost 3 bases, J lost 3 bases, and 12 bases stayed unmatched. The germline gives CDR1 DFQATT, CDR2 SNEGSKA (reference sequence). CDR3 region: CSASSKTGHQTDTQYF. The CDR3 nucleotides are TGCAGTGCTAGCTCCAAGACAGGGCACCAAACAGATACGCAGTATTTT.

In this sample, this clonotype turned up a few times. The rearrangement uses TRBV5-6 and TRBJ1-4; the match to TRBD1 covers 7 bases. This CDR3 is 14 amino acids long. V lost 0 bases, J lost 8 bases, and 4 bases stayed unmatched. Germline loops: CDR1 SGHDT, CDR2 YYEEEE. Here the CDR3 reads CASSLEAGGEKLFF. CDR3 in DNA: TGTGCCAGCAGCTTGGAGGCAGGGGGGGAAAAACTGTTTTTT.

The rearrangement links TRBV12-3 or TRBV12-4 to TRBJ2-2; 8 positions match TRBD1. The V segment lost 10 bases and the J segment 7 bases; nucleotides outside the gene matches: 8. The CDR3 is made up of 13 amino acids. The DNA for the CDR3 is TGTGCCACGAGACAGGGGTGGGGCGGGGAGCTGTTTTTT. It is translated as CATRQGWGGELFF.

This clonotype was detected many times. The chain is built from TRBV12-3 or TRBV12-4 and TRBJ1-2, with TRBD1 as a possible D gene (6 bases). This CDR3 has 12 amino acids. The V gene lost 4 bases and the J gene lost 5 bases, with 8 bases spanning the gap. CDR3 nucleotide sequence: TGTGCCAGCAGTTGGACAGAGTATGGCTACACCTTC. Translated, it gives CASSWTEYGYTF.

This chain links TRBV9 with TRBJ1-6; tentative D call: TRBD1 (5 bases). V lost 4 bases and J 7 bases, leaving 15 bases between the germline ends. From germline, CDR1 is SGDLS and CDR2 YYNGEE. This CDR3 contains 15 residues. This CDR3 reads CASSIQMGPNSPLHF. The CDR3 DNA sequence: TGTGCCAGCAGCATCCAGATGGGGCCAAATTCACCCCTCCACTTT.

There are many counts of this clonotype. V gene TRBV10-3 combines with J gene TRBJ2-7; D is possibly TRBD1 (5 bases). Per the germline V gene, CDR1 is ENHRY and CDR2 is SYGVKD. The CDR3 runs 14 residues. Trimming shortened V by 4 bases and J by 0 bases, and 10 bases separated the two germline ends. CDR3 coding DNA: TGTGCCATCAGTGCGACAGTGAACTCCTACGAGCAGTACTTC. Residues: CAISATVNSYEQYF.

The chain uses TRBV7-9 and TRBJ2-7, with D hard to call. Per the germline V gene, CDR1 is SEHNR and CDR2 is FQNEAQ (reference sequence). Trimming cost V 8 bases and J 4 bases, with 15 bases left between them. The CDR3 consists of 13 residues. The CDR3 spells CASHGPKTYEQYF. CDR3 DNA: TGTGCCAGCCACGGGCCAAAGACTTACGAGCAGTACTTC.

V gene TRBV5-8 combines with J gene TRBJ2-5; no reliable D call. This CDR3 has 12 residues. From germline, CDR1 is SGHTS and CDR2 YDEGEE. Trimming removed 0 bases from V and 13 bases from J, with 13 bases in between. The DNA for the CDR3 is TGTGCCAGCAGCTTGGATGGTGGTAGGAGGTACTTC. The encoded protein is CASSLDGGRRYF.

This clonotype appeared a few times. The rearrangement links TRBV7-9 to TRBJ1-4; 10 bases line up with TRBD1. Germline-derived CDR1 and CDR2 are SEHNR and FQNEAQ (reference sequence). This CDR3 comprises 15 residues. Losses at the gene ends were 4 bases for V and 5 bases for J; bases not matched to a gene: 4. The CDR3 sequence: CASSWPGQGNEKLFF. The CDR3 coding sequence is TGTGCCAGCAGCTGGCCGGGACAGGGGAATGAAAAACTGTTTTTT.

This clonotype was picked up a small number of times. This chain links TRBV28 with TRBJ2-1, with D perhaps matching TRBD1 (6 bases). Germline loops: CDR1 MDHEN, CDR2 SYDVKM. Trimming cost V 3 bases and J 12 bases, with 18 bases left between them. The CDR3 covers 14 residues. The CDR3 region has the DNA TGTGCCAGCAGTTTTAAATTCAGGGGCCAGGGGCAGTTCTTC. Encoded protein: CASSFKFRGQGQFF.

The chain carries TRBV30 and TRBJ2-7; D not certain. The V gene lost 4 bases and the J gene lost 0 bases, with 13 bases spanning the gap. Germline CDR1 is GTSNPN and CDR2 is SVGIG (reference sequence). CDR3 length equals 14 residues. Here the CDR3 reads CAWTGPVLSYEQYF. For the CDR3, the DNA is TGTGCCTGGACCGGACCCGTCCTCTCCTACGAGCAGTACTTC.

A few counts support this clonotype. The chain has TRBV3-1 and TRBJ2-1, with a tentative D call TRBD2 (5 bases). Trimming cost V 2 bases and J 2 bases, with 16 bases left between them. The length of the CDR3 is 17 residues. Germline CDR1 and CDR2: LGHDT and YNNKEL (reference sequence). The CDR3 sequence: CASSQKLGVTTYNEQFF. CDR3 in DNA: TGTGCCAGCAGCCAAAAACTCGGAGTGACTACCTACAATGAGCAGTTCTTC.

This clonotype showed up just a few times. V and J are TRBV29-1 and TRBJ1-2; D is possibly TRBD1 (5 bases). The germline gives CDR1 SQVTM, CDR2 ANQGSEA. Trimming stripped 6 bases from V and 4 bases from J, with 12 bases between. This CDR3 has 12 residues. CDR3 nucleotides: TGCAGCGTGGGAGACAGCCTCTATGGCTACACCTTC. Its protein is CSVGDSLYGYTF.

This clonotype was counted only a few times. This rearrangement joins TRBV20-1 to TRBJ2-1; TRBD2 matches 8 bases. V shed 3 bases and J 2 bases; nucleotides not matched to a gene: 15. The germline V gene encodes CDR1 DFQATT and CDR2 SNEGSKA (reference sequence). The CDR3 extends over 18 amino acids. Written as DNA, the CDR3 is TGCAGTGCTAGGTCACGGGGGGGGAGGGACTACGCCTACAATGAGCAGTTCTTC. This gives the protein CSARSRGGRDYAYNEQFF.

This clonotype was found many times. The rearrangement uses TRBV18 and TRBJ2-7; D call uncertain. V lost 3 bases to trimming and J lost 3 bases, with 18 bases between them. This CDR3 spans 16 amino acids. Germline V gene data show CDR1 as KGHSH and CDR2 as LQKENI. The CDR3 region has the DNA TGTGCCAGCTCACCGGGGTCCCGACACCACATCTACGAGCAGTACTTC. Its translation: CASSPGSRHHIYEQYF.

This clonotype occurred many times. This sequence joins TRBV27 and TRBJ1-5, with D hard to call. The germline V and J ends were trimmed by 2 bases and 8 bases, with 10 bases remaining between them. CDR1 and CDR2 (germline): MNHEY, SMNVEV (reference sequence). The CDR3 length is 13 residues. CDR3 in DNA: TGTGCCAGCAGTTTAAAGCGGTCCGAGCCCCAGCATTTT. The encoded protein is CASSLKRSEPQHF.

The chain has TRBV4-1 and TRBJ2-7; TRBD2 matches 9 bases. This CDR3 contains 15 residues. J gave up 3 bases and V 3 bases, and 6 bases lay outside the gene matches. Per the germline V gene, CDR1 is MGHRA and CDR2 is YSYEKL. In DNA form, the CDR3 reads TGCGCCAGCAGCCACCCGAGCGGGAGGAACTACGAGCAGTACTTC. It encodes CASSHPSGRNYEQYF.

This clonotype was seen a few times. This chain links TRBV13 with TRBJ1-2; D unresolved. V gave up 5 bases and J gave up 3 bases, with 10 bases separating them. CDR1 and CDR2 (germline): PRHDT, FYEKMQ (reference sequence). This CDR3 has 13 amino acids. CDR3 sequence: CASSPDGDYGYTF. The CDR3 bases are TGTGCCAGCAGCCCGGACGGGGACTATGGCTACACCTTC. The complete variable domain, with remaining parts taken from reference TRBV13 and TRBJ1-2, reads AAGVIQSPRHLIKEKRETATLKCYPIPRHDTVYWYQQGPGQDPQFLISFYEKMQSDKGSIPDRFSAQQFSDYHSELNMSSLELGDSALYFCASSPDGDYGYTFGSGTRLTVV.

V gene TRBV29-1 combines with J gene TRBJ1-4, with D possibly matching TRBD1 (5 bases). V was shortened by 5 bases and J by 3 bases, with 7 bases between the two germline ends. Germline CDR1 reads SQVTM; CDR2 reads ANQGSEA. This CDR3 comprises 12 residues. CDR3 in DNA: TGCAGCGTTCGGGGGGCTAATGAAAAACTGTTTTTT. Protein: CSVRGANEKLFF.

This chain links TRBV29-1 with TRBJ2-2; TRBD2 matches 10 bases. V lost 6 bases, J lost 5 bases, and 6 bases stayed unmatched. Germline CDR1 and CDR2: SQVTM and ANQGSEA. This CDR3 comprises 14 residues. CDR3 region: CSVDTSGMTGELFF. The CDR3 DNA follows: TGCAGCGTCGATACTAGCGGGATGACCGGGGAGCTGTTTTTT.

This clonotype appeared many times. The chain is built from TRBV20-1 and TRBJ2-7, with TRBD2 matching over 12 bases. The CDR3 sequence is 13 residues long. The V and J ends lost 5 bases and 7 bases, in that order; junction bases with no gene match: 6. CDR1 is DFQATT, CDR2 SNEGSKA, per germline (reference sequence). CDR3 sequence reads: CSAPTSGSHEQYF. Here the CDR3 DNA reads TGCAGTGCTCCGACTAGCGGGAGTCATGAGCAGTACTTC.

This clonotype was recorded many times. The rearrangement links TRBV6-6 to TRBJ1-2; no reliable D call. Germline V gene data show CDR1 as MNHNY and CDR2 as SVGAGI (reference sequence). Trimming removed 2 bases at V and 5 bases at J, with 12 bases between. The length of the CDR3 is 14 residues. CDR3 sequence: CASSYGPGSYGYTF. The CDR3, as DNA: TGTGCCAGCAGTTACGGCCCGGGATCGTATGGCTACACCTTC.

This clonotype was picked up many times. The chain links TRBV20-1 to TRBJ1-2; no clear D. This CDR3 has 11 residues. From germline, CDR1 is DFQATT and CDR2 SNEGSKA (reference sequence). The V end was cut by 4 bases, the J end by 1 base, with 4 bases between. In nucleotides, the CDR3 is TGCAGTGCTAAGGATAACTATGGCTACACCTTC. It codes for CSAKDNYGYTF.

Many counts were recorded for this clonotype. This chain uses TRBV12-3 or TRBV12-4 with TRBJ2-7; no reliable D call. V was cut by 5 bases and J by 3 bases, with 20 bases left in between. The CDR3 runs 16 residues. The CDR3 is CASSRPSGEGGYEQYF. The CDR3 region has the DNA TGTGCCAGCAGTCGCCCTAGTGGAGAAGGCGGCTACGAGCAGTACTTC.

In regard to this clonotype: This may come from a read error, since a much larger clone is one base off. V is TRBV28 and J is TRBJ2-7; D unresolved. V gave up 1 base and J gave up 3 bases, with 10 bases separating them. CDR1 is MDHEN, CDR2 SYDVKM, per germline. The CDR3 has 14 amino acids. CDR3 in amino acids: CASSLSHGNYEQYF. CDR3 DNA sequence: TGTGCCAGCAGTTTATCCCACGGTAACTACGAGCAGTACTTC.

Ten or more counts support this clonotype. The V and J genes are TRBV11-3 and TRBJ2-3, with D possibly TRBD2 on 6 matching bases. This CDR3 spans 13 amino acids. V was shortened by 5 bases and J by 4 bases, with 10 bases between the two germline ends. CDR1 and CDR2 (germline): SGHNT, YENEEA. CDR3 loop: CASSPGSSDTQYF. DNA for the CDR3: TGTGCCAGCAGCCCCGGGAGCTCAGATACGCAGTATTTT.

In its sample, this clonotype was seen a few times. J is TRBJ2-3 and V is TRBV7-9; D possibly matches TRBD1 or TRBD2 (6 bases each). The CDR3 runs to 16 residues. V shed 4 bases and J shed 3 bases, with 17 bases lying between them. Germline CDR1 is SEHNR and CDR2 is FQNEAQ (reference sequence). The DNA for the CDR3 is TGTGCCAGCAGCTCCCGAGGGGGAGGCCTGACAGATACGCAGTATTTT. This sequence encodes CASSSRGGGLTDTQYF.